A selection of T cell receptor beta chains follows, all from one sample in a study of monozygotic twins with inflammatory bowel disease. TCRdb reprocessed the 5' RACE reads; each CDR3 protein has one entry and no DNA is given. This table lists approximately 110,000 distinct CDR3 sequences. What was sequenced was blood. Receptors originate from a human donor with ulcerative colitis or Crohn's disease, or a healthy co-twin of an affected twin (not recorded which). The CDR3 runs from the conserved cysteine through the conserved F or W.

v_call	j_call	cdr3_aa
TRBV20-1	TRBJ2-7	CSARVSSATYEQYF
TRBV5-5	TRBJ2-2	CASSLEAANTGELFF
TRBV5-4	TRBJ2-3	CASSPLAGGPDTQYF
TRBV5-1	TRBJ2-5	CASSSLTPWAETQYF
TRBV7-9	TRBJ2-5	CASSLGASGSLGETQYF
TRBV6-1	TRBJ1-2	CASSLTQGAFEGYTF
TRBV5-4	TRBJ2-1	CASSLDQGAIAQFF
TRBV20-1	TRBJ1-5	CSAQTGDQPQHF
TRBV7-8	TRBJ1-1	CASSLGVRGNTEAFF
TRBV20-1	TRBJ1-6	CSARDPGQGHNSPLHF
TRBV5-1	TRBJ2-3	CASSPPVWASGSTDTQYF
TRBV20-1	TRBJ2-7	CSARTSQRGDEQYF
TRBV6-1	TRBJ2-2	CASSPRDTNTGELFF
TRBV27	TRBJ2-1	CASIERGWGSYNEQFF
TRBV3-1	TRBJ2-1	CASSQDYRLAGEYNEQFF
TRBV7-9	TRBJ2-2	CASRRKGQTLNTGELFF
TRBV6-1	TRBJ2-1	CASRGPSYNEQFF
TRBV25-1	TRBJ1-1	CASSEGTRAEAFF
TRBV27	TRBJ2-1	CASSLLGTSPNEQFF
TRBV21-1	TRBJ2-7	CASSKVDREYEQYF
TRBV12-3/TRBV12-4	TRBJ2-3	CASSLNNAGSAGDTQYF
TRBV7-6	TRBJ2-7	CASSLSARPGGLVQYF
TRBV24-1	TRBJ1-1	CATSDFQGTEAFF
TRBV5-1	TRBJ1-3	CASSLERTYSGNTIYF
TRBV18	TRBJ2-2	CASSPDRGATGELFF
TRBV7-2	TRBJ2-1	CASSLIRAGSSYNEQFF
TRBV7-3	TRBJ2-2	CASSPSYEAGRTGELFF
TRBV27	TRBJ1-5	CASSPRWGSTQPQHF
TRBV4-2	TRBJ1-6	CASSPRVNNSPLHF
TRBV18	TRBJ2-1	CASSRSDSPWFF
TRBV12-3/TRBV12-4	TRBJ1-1	CASSLFQGDTEAFF
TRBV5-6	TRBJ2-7	CASSLYRGPNEQYF
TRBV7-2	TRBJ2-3	CASSLSRTDTQYF
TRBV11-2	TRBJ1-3	CASSLGPAGNTIYF
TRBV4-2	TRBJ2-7	CASSRLSNSGTSGYEQYF
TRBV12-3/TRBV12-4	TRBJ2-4	CATSTIAKNIQYF
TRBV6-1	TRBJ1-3	CASSTDREAGNTIYF
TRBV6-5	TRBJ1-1	CASSYTGDHGIKAFF
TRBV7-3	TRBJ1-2	CASSEQGAGYGYTF
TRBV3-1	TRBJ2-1	CASSQGFGTPSSYNEQFF
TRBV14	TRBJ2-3	CASSQVGKLGTDTQYF
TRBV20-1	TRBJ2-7	CSARGDYEQYF
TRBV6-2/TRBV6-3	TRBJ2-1	CASSTLLAGGVNEQFF
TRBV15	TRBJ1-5	CATSDRGPQHF
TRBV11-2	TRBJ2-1	CASSPGTGDYNEQFF
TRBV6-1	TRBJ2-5	CATGRIRGQETQYF
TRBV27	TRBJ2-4	CASSLRRGWAKNIQYF